This T cell receptor (beta chain) was identified during a study of shared T cell receptors in the human thymus. Produced via immunoSEQ multiplex PCR; TCRdb's table is partial and in-frame only. This sample has 720,000 or so clones, with 75% to 90% found just once. As to this clone: This same CDR3 is encoded by further DNA sequences in the sample.

Separately, the same data were catalogued under a study of human thymus T cells. That study adds: Thymic samples were excised during corrective heart operations. The authors found apparently biased V and J gene usage in thymic and blood repertoires. Related research reported highly overlapping thymic repertoires among unrelated individuals.

The sample taken for sequencing was thymocytes. The source is a girl in the first two years of life with a congenital heart defect.

The CDR3 DNA reads TGTGCCAGCAGTGACTCAGGGGGCCGCACAGATACGCAGTATTTT. Translated, it gives CASSDSGGRTDTQYF. V is TRBV6-4 and J is TRBJ2-3, with 7 bases that match TRBD1. CDR1 MRHNA and CDR2 SNTAGT come from the germline V gene. CDR3 length: 15 amino acids. Trimming took 0 bases from V and 1 from J; bases not matched to a gene: 1.